A single T cell receptor (beta chain) is shown here with its context. Libraries were prepared by immunoSEQ multiplex PCR; TCRdb keeps only in-frame clonotypes and omits some of them. This table has roughly 55,000 clones, around 83% appearing once. The data derive from a study of blood T cell repertoires in COVID-19. This CDR3 spans 19 amino acids. Germline loops: CDR1 SGHRS, CDR2 YFSETQ. V lost 2 bases and J lost 0; bases outside the gene matches: 9. This TCR was sampled from an older woman with acute or convalescent COVID-19. This chain uses TRBV5-1 with TRBJ2-4; 12 positions match TRBD1. What was sequenced was peripheral blood. The CDR3 region has the DNA TGCGCCAGCAGCTTAGCCGGGACAGGGGGCTTTGGAGCCAAAAACATTCAGTACTTC. This codes for CASSLAGTGGFGAKNIQYF. Complete variable domain (other parts from reference TRBV5-1 and TRBJ2-4): KAGVTQTPRYLIKTRGQQVTLSCSPISGHRSVSWYQQTPGQGLQFLFEYFSETQRNKGNFPGRFSGRQFSNSRSEMNVSTLELGDSALYLCASSLAGTGGFGAKNIQYFGAGTRLSVL.